Listed below are T cell receptor beta chains from one sample, sequenced in a study of blood T cell repertoires in COVID-19. Generated by immunoSEQ multiplex PCR, the TCRdb table keeps only in-frame clones and is missing some. The table includes around 230,000 clones, about four fifths detected once. The specimen sequenced was peripheral blood. Receptor source: a woman of 80 years or more with acute or convalescent COVID-19. CDR3s include the opening cysteine and the closing phenylalanine or tryptophan. The D gene is left open where the match is weak. A row's size may be missing; if present it is once, few, many or a size class.

size,J,D,V,CDR3,DNA
.,TRBJ2-5,TRBD2,TRBV6-6,CASSSLAGLKETQYF,TGTGCCAGCAGTTCCCTAGCGGGGTTAAAAGAGACCCAGTACTTC
.,TRBJ2-2,.,TRBV10-3,CAISASGTHGELFF,TGTGCCATCAGTGCCTCCGGGACACACGGGGAGCTGTTTTTT
once,TRBJ2-1,.,TRBV6-6,CAAGRGSYNEQFF,TGTGCCGCGGGGCGGGGATCCTACAATGAGCAGTTCTTC
.,TRBJ2-7,TRBD1,TRBV28,CASKQGTYEQYF,TGTGCCAGCAAACAGGGGACCTACGAGCAGTACTTC
few,TRBJ1-2,.,TRBV30,CAWSVLGYYGYTF,TGTGCCTGGAGTGTACTAGGGTACTACGGCTACACCTTC
.,TRBJ1-5,TRBD1,TRBV2,CASSGAPTGVNQPQHF,TGTGCCAGCAGTGGGGCCCCGACAGGGGTCAATCAGCCCCAGCATTTT
.,TRBJ2-5,TRBD1,TRBV7-2,CASSLGTGSETQYF,TGTGCCAGCAGCTTAGGGACAGGTAGTGAGACCCAGTACTTC
.,TRBJ2-1,.,TRBV2,CASSEVGWRGPPEQFF,TGTGCCAGCAGTGAAGTCGGGTGGCGGGGGCCTCCAGAGCAGTTCTTC
.,TRBJ2-2,TRBD1,TRBV7-2,CASSPGGLNTGELFF,TGTGCCAGCAGCCCAGGGGGCCTGAACACCGGGGAGCTGTTTTTT
.,TRBJ2-5,TRBD1,TRBV3-1/TRBV3-2,CASRPTGLRETQYF,TGTGCCAGCAGACCGACAGGGTTACGAGAGACCCAGTACTTC
.,TRBJ1-2,.,TRBV5-1,CAGCPTIEAPGYGYTF,TGCGCCGGATGCCCTACAATCGAGGCGCCCGGCTATGGCTACACCTTC
.,TRBJ1-2,TRBD1,TRBV12-3/TRBV12-4,CASSGQGGYGYTF,TGTGCCAGCAGTGGACAGGGCGGCTATGGCTACACCTTC
.,TRBJ2-5,TRBD2,TRBV28,CASSSPGRGWETQYF,TGTGCCAGCAGTTCCCCGGGGAGGGGATGGGAGACCCAGTACTTC
.,TRBJ1-2,.,TRBV10-3,CAISELRDSTYGYTF,TGTGCCATCAGTGAGCTCAGAGACAGCACGTATGGCTACACCTTC
.,TRBJ1-1,.,TRBV28,CASSLVMITGDTEAFF,TGTGCCAGCAGTTTAGTTATGATTACAGGCGACACTGAAGCTTTCTTT
.,TRBJ1-3,TRBD1,TRBV7-8,CASPPRGPSDTIYF,TGTGCCAGCCCCCCGAGGGGGCCCAGTGACACCATATATTTT
.,TRBJ2-1,TRBD1,TRBV7-9,CASSLGQGTNEQFF,TGTGCCAGCAGCCTTGGACAGGGCACAAATGAGCAGTTCTTC
few,TRBJ1-1,.,TRBV4-1,CASSLATGSNTEAFF,TGCGCCAGCAGCTTAGCCACAGGGTCGAACACTGAAGCTTTCTTT
.,TRBJ2-5,TRBD2,TRBV28,CASSLMTSGGQETQYF,TGTGCCAGCAGTTTAATGACTAGCGGGGGACAAGAGACCCAGTACTTC
.,TRBJ2-1,.,TRBV24-1,CATSEAGLYNEQFF,TGTGCCACCAGTGAGGCAGGGCTCTACAATGAGCAGTTCTTC
.,TRBJ1-1,.,TRBV7-3,CASSSAPQGIGEAFF,TGTGCCAGCAGCTCCGCCCCTCAGGGAATCGGTGAAGCTTTCTTT
few,TRBJ1-1,TRBD1,TRBV2,CASSRQGGGAEAFF,TGTGCCAGCAGTCGACAGGGGGGAGGCGCTGAAGCTTTCTTT
.,TRBJ2-3,.,TRBV6-6,CASSLTDTQYF,TGTGCCAGCAGCCTCACAGATACGCAGTATTTT
.,TRBJ1-6,TRBD1,TRBV7-2,CASSLGQGGYSPLHF,TGTGCCAGCAGCCTCGGACAGGGAGGATACTCACCCCTCCACTTT
.,TRBJ2-1,TRBD1,TRBV5-1,CASSLQGVEYNEQFF,TGCGCCAGCAGCCTACAGGGGGTTGAGTACAATGAGCAGTTCTTC
few,TRBJ2-4,.,TRBV5-5,CASSLPTPQLAKNIQYF,TGTGCCAGCAGCTTGCCCACGCCACAGCTAGCCAAAAACATTCAGTACTTC
once,TRBJ1-1,TRBD1,TRBV5-1,CASSLWPGQGNTEAFF,TGCGCCAGCAGCTTGTGGCCGGGACAGGGAAACACTGAAGCTTTCTTT
.,TRBJ2-6,TRBD1,TRBV6-1,CASSANKGAPPGANVLTF,TGTGCCAGCAGTGCAAATAAGGGGGCGCCGCCTGGGGCCAACGTCCTGACTTTC
.,TRBJ1-5,.,TRBV28,CASSPLPRGRQPQHF,TGTGCCAGCAGTCCCCTCCCCAGAGGCAGACAGCCCCAGCATTTT
.,TRBJ2-1,.,TRBV27,CASSLAGAPSSYNEQFF,TGTGCCAGCAGTTTAGCGGGTGCGCCCAGCTCCTACAATGAGCAGTTCTTC
once,TRBJ1-1,.,TRBV29-1,CSVVDSITEAFF,TGCAGCGTTGTTGACAGTATCACTGAAGCTTTCTTT
few,TRBJ1-3,TRBD1,TRBV18,CASSPGQGSGNTIYF,TGTGCCAGCTCACCGGGACAGGGTTCCGGAAACACCATATATTTT
.,TRBJ2-2,.,TRBV2,CASSEPGGLGTGELFF,TGTGCCAGCAGTGAGCCGGGGGGCCTAGGGACCGGGGAGCTGTTTTTT
.,TRBJ1-2,TRBD1,TRBV15,CATSRDWTGGGYTF,TGTGCCACCAGCAGAGATTGGACAGGGGGAGGCTACACCTTC
.,TRBJ1-1,.,TRBV7-3,CASSLERDTEAFF,TGTGCCAGCAGCCTAGAGCGGGACACTGAAGCTTTCTTT
.,TRBJ1-2,.,TRBV11-3,CASSGRKGQKAYGFTF,TGTGCCAGCAGCGGACGTAAGGGACAAAAAGCGTATGGCTTCACCTTC
few,TRBJ1-2,.,TRBV29-1,CSVGEEFYGYTF,TGCAGCGTTGGAGAGGAGTTCTATGGCTACACCTTC
.,TRBJ1-2,TRBD1,TRBV28,CASSFEDRVYGYTF,TGTGCCAGCAGTTTTGAGGACAGGGTCTATGGCTACACCTTC
.,TRBJ2-1,TRBD2,TRBV7-9,CASSTRLAGERSSYNEQFF,TGTGCCAGCAGCACCAGGTTAGCGGGGGAGCGAAGCTCCTACAATGAGCAGTTCTTC